What follows is one TCR beta chain and its context. Its specificity is not known. Trimming removed 2 bases from V and 2 bases from J, with 4 bases in between. CDR1 SNHLY and CDR2 FYNNEI come from the germline V gene. The CDR3 runs to 12 residues. The data are from a study of T-cell memory formation after mild COVID-19. Study findings and constraints: Clones shrinking between day 15 and 85 showed a balanced CD4/CD8 split, and those that grew later tilted toward CD4+.

One entry per CDR3 protein, called by TCRdb with MiXCR from the 5' RACE reads. The data hold fewer than 95,000 distinct CDR3 sequences, with roughly 15% observed a single time. The sequenced sample consisted of PBMCs or a T cell subset sorted from them (not recorded which). The TCR was taken from a man younger than 30 who had mild COVID-19 (a few samples of this study predate the infection). Cell type and time point are not known. The chain links TRBV2 to TRBJ2-7; unclear D gene. CDR3 in DNA: TGTGCCAGCAGTGAATACCCCTACGAGCAGTACGTC. Its translation: CASSEYPYEQYV.